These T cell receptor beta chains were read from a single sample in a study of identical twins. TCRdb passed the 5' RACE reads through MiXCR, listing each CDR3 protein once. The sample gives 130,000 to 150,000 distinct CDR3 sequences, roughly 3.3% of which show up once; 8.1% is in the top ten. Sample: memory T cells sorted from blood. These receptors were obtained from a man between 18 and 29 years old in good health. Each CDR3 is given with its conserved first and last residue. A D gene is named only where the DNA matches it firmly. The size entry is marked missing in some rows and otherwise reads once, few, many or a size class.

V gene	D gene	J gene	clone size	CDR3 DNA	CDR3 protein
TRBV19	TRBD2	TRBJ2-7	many	TGTGCCTGCTCCGGGACTAGGCGTAACGAGCAGTACTTC	CACSGTRRNEQYF
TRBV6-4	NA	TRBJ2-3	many	TGTGCCAGCAGTGAAAGAACAGGGACCACAGATACGCAGTATTTT	CASSERTGTTDTQYF
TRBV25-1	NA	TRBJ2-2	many	TGTGCCAGCAGTGAATCCCGACGCGAGACCGGGGAGCTGTTTTTT	CASSESRRETGELFF
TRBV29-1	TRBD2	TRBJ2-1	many	TGCAGCGCTGTTCAAGCGGGAGTGGGTAATGAGCAGTTCTTC	CSAVQAGVGNEQFF
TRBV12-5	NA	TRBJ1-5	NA	TGTGCTAGTGGTTTGAAGGGGTCTCAGCCCCAGCATTTT	CASGLKGSQPQHF
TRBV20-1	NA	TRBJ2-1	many	TGCAGTGCCCCCCTCCGTGGGGACAATGAGCAGTTCTTC	CSAPLRGDNEQFF
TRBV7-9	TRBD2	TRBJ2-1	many	TGTGCCAGCCAACGTACTAGCGGGAGGGAGAATGAGCAGTTCTTC	CASQRTSGRENEQFF
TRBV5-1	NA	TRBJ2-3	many	TGCGCCAGCAGCTCGGGGGTGGTGGGCACAGATACGCAGTATTTT	CASSSGVVGTDTQYF
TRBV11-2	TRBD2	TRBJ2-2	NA	TGTGCCAGCAGCTTCACTAGCGGGAAATCGACCGGGGAGCTGTTTTTT	CASSFTSGKSTGELFF
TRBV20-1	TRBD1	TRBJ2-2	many	TGCAGTGCTAAGGTGCGACAGGGAGTCGACACCGGGGAGCTGTTTTTT	CSAKVRQGVDTGELFF
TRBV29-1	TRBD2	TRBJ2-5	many	TGCAGCGGGTCTACAACTAGCGAGCAAGAGACCCAGTACTTC	CSGSTTSEQETQYF
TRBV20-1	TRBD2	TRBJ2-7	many	TGCAGTGCGTCTAGCGGGAGTTCCCACCGCGGAGAGCAGTACTTC	CSASSGSSHRGEQYF
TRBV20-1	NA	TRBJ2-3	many	TGCAGTGCTAGGGACGCCCTGATAACGGCTACGCAGTATTTT	CSARDALITATQYF
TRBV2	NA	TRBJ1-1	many	TGTGCCAGCAATCTGTTGGGCGCGAACACTGAAGCTTTCTTT	CASNLLGANTEAFF
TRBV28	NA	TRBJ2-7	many	TGTGCCACAGAGGGGACGGCCACCTACGAGCAGTACTTC	CATEGTATYEQYF
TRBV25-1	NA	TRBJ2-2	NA	TGTGCCAGCAGTGGCGGGACTCCCACCGGGGAGCTGTTTTTT	CASSGGTPTGELFF
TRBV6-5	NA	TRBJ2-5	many	TGTGCCAGCAGTCACGACTTGGTAAAAGAGACCCAGTACTTC	CASSHDLVKETQYF
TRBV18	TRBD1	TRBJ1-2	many	TGTGCCAGCTCACCCGATCGGGGACAGGGGTATGGCTACACCTTC	CASSPDRGQGYGYTF
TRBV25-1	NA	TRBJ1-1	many	TGTGCCAGCTCCAGGGCAGGCATCCGTCCTGAAGCTTTCTTT	CASSRAGIRPEAFF
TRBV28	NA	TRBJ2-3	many	TGTGCCAGCAGTCGGGGGACAGTTTACACAGATACGCAGTATTTT	CASSRGTVYTDTQYF
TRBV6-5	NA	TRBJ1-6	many	TGTGCCAGCAGTTACAGGGATTATTCACCCCTCCACTTT	CASSYRDYSPLHF
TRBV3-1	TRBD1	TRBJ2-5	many	TGTGCCAGCAGCCAAGGTGGGACAGGACAAGAGACCCAGTACTTC	CASSQGGTGQETQYF
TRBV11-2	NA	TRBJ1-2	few	TGTGCCAGCAGCCCGTACCAGGGAGCTAACTATGGCTACACCTTC	CASSPYQGANYGYTF
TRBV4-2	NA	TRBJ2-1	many	TGTGCCAGCAGCCAAGAGGGAGGCAGCTCCTACAATGAGCAGTTCTTC	CASSQEGGSSYNEQFF
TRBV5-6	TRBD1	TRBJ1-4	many	TGTGCCAGCAGCGGATACGGGACAGGGGACGAAAAACTGTTTTTT	CASSGYGTGDEKLFF
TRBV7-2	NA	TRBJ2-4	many	TGTGCCAGCAGCTCACAGGGGACTAGGGACATTCAGTACTTC	CASSSQGTRDIQYF
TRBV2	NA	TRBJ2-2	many	TGTGCCAGCAGCCTCCGGTGGGGTATGAACACCGGGGAGCTGTTTTTT	CASSLRWGMNTGELFF
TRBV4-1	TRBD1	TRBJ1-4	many	TGCGCCAGCAGCCAACCCGCCGGACAGGGGGGGGAAAAACTGTTTTTT	CASSQPAGQGGEKLFF
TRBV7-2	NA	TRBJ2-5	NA	TGTGCCAGCAGCCTTCGGACCCAAGAGACCCAGTACTTC	CASSLRTQETQYF
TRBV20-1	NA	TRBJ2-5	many	TGCAGTGCTCCCGCGAGGAAAGAGGAGACCCAGTACTTC	CSAPARKEETQYF
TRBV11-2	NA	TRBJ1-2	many	TGTGCCAGCAGCTTAGATTTACTCCGCCATGGCTACACCTTC	CASSLDLLRHGYTF
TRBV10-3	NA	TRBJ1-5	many	TGTGCCATCAGTGATCGGGATCAGCCCCAGCATTTT	CAISDRDQPQHF
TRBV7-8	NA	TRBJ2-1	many	TGTGCCAGCAGCTTAGTCCGGACAGACAATGAGCAGTTCTTC	CASSLVRTDNEQFF
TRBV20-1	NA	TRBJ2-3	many	TGCAGTGCCCTATTACCCCAACAAGATACGCAGTATTTT	CSALLPQQDTQYF
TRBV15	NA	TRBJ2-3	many	TGTGCCACCAGCAGCGCAGGGATAGCCACAGATACGCAGTATTTT	CATSSAGIATDTQYF
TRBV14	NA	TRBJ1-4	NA	TGTGCCAGCAGCTTCCTTGACGGGCCTACTAATGAAAAACTGTTTTTT	CASSFLDGPTNEKLFF
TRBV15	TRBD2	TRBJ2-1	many	TGCGGGACTAGCGGGAGTGGGGATGAGCAGTTCTTC	CGTSGSGDEQFF
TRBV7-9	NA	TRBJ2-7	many	TGTGCCAGCAGCATCCAGGGTTTGGGGCCCGGGGGCGAGCAGTACTTC	CASSIQGLGPGGEQYF
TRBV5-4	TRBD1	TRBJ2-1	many	TGTGCCAGCAGCCCCGACAGGGCCCTAGTGAATGAGCAGTTCTTC	CASSPDRALVNEQFF
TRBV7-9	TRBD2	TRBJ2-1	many	TGTGCCAGCAGCGCGGGACTAGCGGGAGTTCTCGAGCAGTTCTTC	CASSAGLAGVLEQFF
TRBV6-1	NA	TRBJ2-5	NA	TGTGCCAGCAGGCGGCGGGAGAGGGGGGAGACCCAGTACTTC	CASRRRERGETQYF
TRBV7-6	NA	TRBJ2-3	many	TGTGCCAGCCAGAAGAATACCAGAGGGACAGATACGCAGTATTTT	CASQKNTRGTDTQYF
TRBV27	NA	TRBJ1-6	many	TGTGCCAGCAGTTTTCTCAGCAGGGATTCACCCCTCCACTTT	CASSFLSRDSPLHF
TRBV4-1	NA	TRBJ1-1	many	TGCGCCAGCAGCCAAGGACAGTTGAACACTGAAGCTTTCTTT	CASSQGQLNTEAFF
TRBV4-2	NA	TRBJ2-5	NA	TGTGCCAGCAGCCAAGAAGGAGACCAGTACTTC	CASSQEGDQYF
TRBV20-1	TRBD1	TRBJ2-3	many	TGCAGTGCTAGAGGTACAGGGGGAACTACAGATACGCAGTATTTT	CSARGTGGTTDTQYF
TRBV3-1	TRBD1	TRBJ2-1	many	TGTGCCAGCAGCCAAGGGCTCCCCGGGACAGGGGGCTACAATGAGCAGTTCTTC	CASSQGLPGTGGYNEQFF
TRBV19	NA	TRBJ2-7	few	TGTGCCAGTAGTATAGGAGGGGGACTCTTCTCCTACGAGCAGTACTTC	CASSIGGGLFSYEQYF
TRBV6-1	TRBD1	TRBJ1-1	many	TGTGCCAGCAGGAAAAGAGAACAGGGGATCGGTGAAGCTTTCTTT	CASRKREQGIGEAFF
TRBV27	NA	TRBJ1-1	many	TGTGCCAGCAGAAACCCGGGGACTGAAGCTTTCTTT	CASRNPGTEAFF
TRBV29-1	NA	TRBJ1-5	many	TGCAGCGTTGCTGAACAGGGAAGCAATCAGCCCCAGCATTTT	CSVAEQGSNQPQHF
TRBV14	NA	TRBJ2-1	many	TGTGCCAGCAGCCAAGGTAGTTCGAGGCGGGGTGAGCAGTTCTTC	CASSQGSSRRGEQFF
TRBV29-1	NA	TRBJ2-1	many	TGCAGCGTTGAAGGGGTCAGCTCCTCCTACAATGAGCAGTTCTTC	CSVEGVSSSYNEQFF
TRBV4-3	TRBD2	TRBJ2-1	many	TGCGCCAGCAGCCGTGCGGGAGGGGCCGAGCAGTTCTTC	CASSRAGGAEQFF
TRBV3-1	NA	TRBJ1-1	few	TGTGCCAGCAGCCAAGACCCCTGGGGTGAAGCTTTCTTT	CASSQDPWGEAFF